This TCR beta chain was recorded in a study of radiotherapy plus CTLA-4 blockade in lung cancer. Using immunoSEQ multiplex PCR, the repertoire was profiled, and TCRdb retains in-frame clones only, with some absent. The sample consists of roughly 90,000 clones, around 90% of them appearing once. Study results and limitations: Clones derived from tumor TCRs expanded in blood after radiotherapy plus ipilimumab.

Details on this clone: Its antigen is as yet unknown.

This TCR was recovered from a human donor with non-small cell lung cancer that progressed on radiotherapy plus ipilimumab. The sequencing here drew on peripheral blood, taken from a patient treated with radiotherapy plus ipilimumab.

This chain's CDR3 is CASSHGTVSTDTQYF. CDR3 nucleotides: TGTGCCAGCAGCCACGGGACAGTTAGCACAGATACGCAGTATTTT. V usage is TRBV11-2 and J usage is TRBJ2-3, with 7 bases that match TRBD1. Germline V gene sequence: CDR1 SGHAT, CDR2 FQNNGV. The CDR3 is made up of 15 amino acids. Unmatched junction bases numbered 5, after V lost 5 bases and J lost 0 bases.